This TCR beta chain is drawn from a study of beta chain features in type 1 diabetes. As for the study in general: All samples combined gave under 110,000,000 sorted cells for examination. Study-wide findings and caveats: People with Type 1 diabetes carried modestly yet significantly shorter TCRB CDR3s in all four CD4+ subsets.

Trimming at V came to 4 bases and at J to 1 base, leaving 7 bases not matched to a gene. CDR1 and CDR2 from the germline V gene are SGHNT and YYREEE (reference sequence). The CDR3 loop spans 18 amino acids. This clone was seen more than once but under ten times. Its cognate antigen is unknown. Each population that was sorted was more than 98% pure. Expressed TCRB transcripts were sequenced because the isolated RNA had all been reverse transcribed beforehand. Sequenced naive, central memory and regulatory T cell samples produced an average of about 3.6 million reads. The assay was immunoSEQ multiplex PCR, and TCRdb's table has in-frame clones only and misses some. This sample has around 600,000 clones; under 15% occur once, and the top ten carry 0.095% to 0.15%.

This rearrangement joins TRBV5-4 to TRBJ2-1; 14 nucleotides line up with TRBD2. This clonotype was obtained from a man aged 25 to 40 with type 1 diabetes. The sequenced sample was naive CD4+ T cells from blood. CDR3 sequence (DNA): TGTGCCAGCAGCCCCGGGACTAGCGGGGGATCTTCCTACAATGAGCAGTTCTTC. Protein sequence: CASSPGTSGGSSYNEQFF.